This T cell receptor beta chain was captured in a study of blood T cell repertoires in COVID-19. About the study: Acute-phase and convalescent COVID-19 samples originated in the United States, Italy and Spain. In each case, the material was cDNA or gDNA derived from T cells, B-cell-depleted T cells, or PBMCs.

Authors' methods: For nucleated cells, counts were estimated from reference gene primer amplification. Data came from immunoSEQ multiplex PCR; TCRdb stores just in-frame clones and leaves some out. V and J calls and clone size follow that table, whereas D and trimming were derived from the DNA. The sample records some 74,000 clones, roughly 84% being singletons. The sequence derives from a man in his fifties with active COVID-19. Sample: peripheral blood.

The CDR3 is CASSLGPRLGTNEKLFF. The CDR3 coding sequence is TGTGCCAGCAGCTTAGGGCCGCGGCTGGGAACTAATGAAAAACTGTTTTTT. V gene TRBV11-2 combines with J gene TRBJ1-4; D remains unclear. Germline loops: CDR1 SGHAT, CDR2 FQNNGV. V was trimmed by 1 base and J by 1 base, leaving 13 bases between them. There are 17 residues in the CDR3. The full variable domain, rest sourced from reference TRBV11-2 and TRBJ1-4, is EAGVAQSPRYKIIEKRQSVAFWCNPISGHATLYWYQQILGQGPKLLIQFQNNGVVDDSQLPKDRFSAERLKGVDSTLKIQPAKLEDSAVYLCASSLGPRLGTNEKLFFGSGTQLSVL.